One and the same sample provided the 24 T cell receptor beta chains below, sequenced in a study of CD8+ T cells in alopecia areata. RNA, once extracted, was reverse transcribed into cDNA for use as the sequencing template. The table came from immunoSEQ multiplex PCR; TCRdb's copy has only in-frame clones and leaves some out. Of about 19,000 clones listed, roughly two thirds are singletons. CD4+ cells from a handful of patients underwent sorting into CD25+CD127- cells. Sequenced material: CD4+ Tregs sorted from blood. The origin of the receptors is a human donor with alopecia areata.

The V and J genes are TRBV28 and TRBJ2-7; TRBD1 matches at 7 bases. CDR1 and CDR2 from the germline V gene are MDHEN and SYDVKM. After removal of 6 bases from V and 2 bases from J, the junction contained 7 bases not matched to a gene. The length of the CDR3 is 14 residues. The CDR3 bases are TGTGCCAGCAGAGGACAGGATAGACCCTACGAGCAGTACTTC. It yields the protein CASRGQDRPYEQYF.

The chain combines TRBV28 with TRBJ1-2; the D is unclear. The length of the CDR3 is 14 residues. V was cut by 7 bases and J by 0 bases, with 12 bases left in between. CDR1 is MDHEN, CDR2 SYDVKM, per germline. CDR3 DNA: TGTGCCAGCACCACCCTAAGCCCTAACTATGGCTACACCTTC. It translates to CASTTLSPNYGYTF.

This clone came up once. J is TRBJ2-1 and V is TRBV5-1, with 9 bases fitting TRBD2. Germline trimming cut 0 bases from V and 4 bases from J; bases unmatched to any gene: 5. CDR1 SGHRS and CDR2 YFSETQ come from the germline V gene. The CDR3 consists of 16 residues. The CDR3 DNA reads TGCGCCAGCAGCTTGGCAGGGCTAGCGGGGTACAATGAGCAGTTCTTC. Protein: CASSLAGLAGYNEQFF.

This sequence joins TRBV21-1 and TRBJ2-5. TRBV21-1 is a recognized pseudogene. The CDR3 length is 10 residues. DNA of the CDR3: TGTGCCAGCATCCGGGCGACCCAGTACTTC. It encodes CASIRATQYF.

This clone was observed a single time. The chain links TRBV2 to TRBJ2-1; D ambiguous. The CDR3 has 12 residues. Trimming left V 5 bases short and J 11 bases short, with 13 bases between. CDR1 and CDR2 from the germline V gene are SNHLY and FYNNEI. CDR3 residues: CASSPQVAQQFF. Written as DNA, the CDR3 is TGTGCCAGCAGTCCACAAGTTGCCCAGCAGTTCTTC.

The chain carries TRBV7-9 and TRBJ2-5, with D perhaps TRBD2 (5 bases). V lost 5 bases, J lost 1 base, and 11 bases lay in between. The germline CDR1 and CDR2 sequences are SEHNR and FQNEAQ (reference sequence). This CDR3 region has 14 residues. CDR3 region: CASSPGSVQETQYF. In nucleotides, the CDR3 is TGTGCCAGCAGCCCGGGGTCAGTCCAAGAGACCCAGTACTTC.

This sequence joins TRBV7-2 and TRBJ2-7, with D unclear. Germline V gene sequence: CDR1 SGHTA, CDR2 FQGNSA. CDR3 size: 16 residues. V dropped 3 bases and J dropped 0 bases, with 15 bases sitting between them. CDR3 bases: TGTGCCAGCAGCTTCAGTTATGACTCCAGCTCCTACGAGCAGTACTTC. Protein sequence: CASSFSYDSSSYEQYF.

The chain recombines TRBV7-2 with TRBJ2-3; no reliable D call. This CDR3 contains 14 residues. Between the trimmed V and J ends, which lost 1 base and 0 bases, there was a span of 5 bases. CDR1 SGHTA and CDR2 FQGNSA come from the germline V gene. CDR3 sequence (DNA): TGTGCCAGCAGCTTAGAACGAAGCACAGATACGCAGTATTTT. Translating it yields CASSLERSTDTQYF.

This chain joins TRBV5-6 and TRBJ1-2; D unresolved. Trimming stripped 6 bases from V and 7 bases from J, with 16 bases between. The CDR3 runs to 13 residues. The germline V gene encodes CDR1 SGHDT and CDR2 YYEEEE. CDR3 region: CASTALHAIGYTF. The CDR3 DNA sequence: TGTGCCAGCACCGCCTTGCATGCGATTGGCTACACCTTC.

In its sample, this clone was seen a few times. In nucleotides, the CDR3 is TGTGCCAGCAGCTTCGCCGGCGACCCGAGGACTTTCTTT. Amino acid sequence: CASSFAGDPRTFF. The rearrangement joins TRBV11-2 to TRBJ1-1; D unclear. The CDR3 extends over 13 amino acids. V lost 3 bases and J 12 bases, leaving 17 bases between the germline ends. Germline V gene data show CDR1 as SGHAT and CDR2 as FQNNGV.

The chain joins TRBV28 to TRBJ2-1; 10 positions match TRBD2. The trim removed 4 bases at V and 0 bases at J, leaving 12 bases unmatched. The CDR3 totals 19 residues. Per the germline V gene, CDR1 is MDHEN and CDR2 is SYDVKM. DNA for the CDR3: TGTGCCAGCAGTTCAAGACTAGCGGGCCAAAGGAGCTCCTACAATGAGCAGTTCTTC. Translated, it gives CASSSRLAGQRSSYNEQFF.

The chain links TRBV7-2 to TRBJ2-7, with 10 positions matching TRBD2. Trimming took 2 bases from V and 5 from J; bases not matched to a gene: 6. Germline CDR1 reads SGHTA; CDR2 reads FQGNSA. This CDR3 spans 15 amino acids. CDR3 residues: CASSLRASGSDEQYF. Here the CDR3 DNA reads TGTGCCAGCAGCTTAAGGGCTAGCGGGAGTGACGAGCAGTACTTC.

By share, this clone ranks as medium-sized (0.01 to 0.1%). This sequence joins TRBV18 and TRBJ1-1, with D unresolved. Germline lookup yields CDR1 KGHSH and CDR2 LQKENI. CDR3 length: 13 residues. V lost 6 bases and J lost 3, with 11 bases in between. CDR3 region: CASSPDRDTEAFF. The CDR3, as DNA: TGTGCCAGCTCCCCGGACCGAGACACTGAAGCTTTCTTT.

This clone is large in the sample. J is TRBJ2-1 and V is TRBV5-1, with a weak D call TRBD1 (5 bases). In germline, CDR1 is SGHRS, CDR2 YFSETQ. The length of the CDR3 is 13 residues. V dropped 0 bases and J dropped 10 bases, with 11 bases sitting between them. The CDR3: CASSLDRGREQFF. The CDR3 bases are TGCGCCAGCAGCTTGGATAGGGGAAGGGAGCAGTTCTTC.

The chain joins TRBV13 to TRBJ1-5; TRBD1 agrees at 7 bases. This CDR3 spans 14 amino acids. V trimming: 2 bases; J trimming: 3 bases; junction bases outside the gene matches: 1. Germline V gene sequence: CDR1 PRHDT, CDR2 FYEKMQ (reference sequence). The CDR3 nucleotides are TGTGCCAGCAGCTTACAGGGGGACAATCAGCCCCAGCATTTT. Its protein product is CASSLQGDNQPQHF.

V and J are TRBV2 and TRBJ1-5; D remains ambiguous. This CDR3 region has 13 residues. V was trimmed by 8 bases and J by 7 bases, leaving 15 bases between them. CDR1 is SNHLY and CDR2 is FYNNEI in the germline V gene. The CDR3 DNA is TGTGCCAGCTTCGGGGAAGAGGGACAGCCCCAGCATTTT. Translating it yields CASFGEEGQPQHF. Combining the CDR3 with reference TRBV2 and TRBJ1-5 gives the whole variable domain EPEVTQTPSHQVTQMGQEVILRCVPISNHLYFYWYRQILGQKVEFLVSFYNNEISEKSEIFDDQFSVERPDGSNFTLKIRSTKLEDSAMYFCASFGEEGQPQHFGDGTRLSIL.

V usage is TRBV28 and J usage is TRBJ2-7; D unresolved. The V gene lost 8 bases and the J gene lost 6 bases, with 17 bases spanning the gap. The CDR3 length is 13 residues. Germline V gives CDR1 MDHEN, CDR2 SYDVKM. The CDR3 sequence is CASGKGYFGEQYF. The DNA of the CDR3 is TGTGCCAGCGGCAAAGGGTATTTCGGCGAGCAGTACTTC.

The chain employs TRBV10-3 and TRBJ1-5; the match to TRBD1 covers 7 bases. Germline V gene lookup returns CDR1 ENHRY and CDR2 SYGVKD. The CDR3 is 13 residues long. The V gene end was trimmed by 9 bases and the J gene end by 3 bases; junction bases not matched to a gene: 5. Written as DNA, the CDR3 is TGTGCCATTGGACAGGATGACAATCAGCCCCAGCATTTT. It yields the protein CAIGQDDNQPQHF.

V is TRBV2 and J is TRBJ1-5, with TRBD1 matching over 8 bases. The CDR3 is made up of 14 amino acids. Trimming at V came to 3 bases and at J to 5 bases, leaving 3 bases not matched to a gene. Germline V gene data show CDR1 as SNHLY and CDR2 as FYNNEI. The CDR3 loop reads CASSEDRVYQPQHF. CDR3 bases: TGTGCCAGCAGTGAGGACAGGGTGTATCAGCCCCAGCATTTT.

This chain links TRBV7-2 with TRBJ2-1; TRBD2 matches at 8 bases. Trimming cost V 4 bases and J 12 bases; bases outside gene matches: 8. Per germline, CDR1 SGHTA and CDR2 FQGNSA. The CDR3 is 13 residues long. The CDR3 nucleotides read TGTGCCAGCAGCTCTCCGGGACTAGGGAGGCAGTTCTTC. It is translated as CASSSPGLGRQFF. The full variable domain, with the rest looked up from reference TRBV7-2 and TRBJ2-1, is GAGVSQSPSNKVTEKGKDVELRCDPISGHTALYWYRQSLGQGLEFLIYFQGNSAPDKSGLPSDRFSAERTGGSVSTLTIQRTQQEDSAVYLCASSSPGLGRQFFGPGTRLTVL.

This sequence joins TRBV28 and TRBJ2-1; the D call may be TRBD1 or TRBD2 (5 bases each). CDR3 length: 15 residues. Trimming pared 5 bases from V and 0 bases from J, leaving 11 bases between. Germline V gene lookup returns CDR1 MDHEN and CDR2 SYDVKM. CDR3 DNA sequence: TGTGCCAGCAGTCCCGGGACGAGCTCCTACAATGAGCAGTTCTTC. Protein: CASSPGTSSYNEQFF. The variable domain in full, with the rest retrieved from reference TRBV28 and TRBJ2-1, is DVKVTQSSRYLVKRTGEKVFLECVQDMDHENMFWYRQDPGLGLRLIYFSYDVKMKEKGDIPEGYSVSREKKERFSLILESASTNQTSMYLCASSPGTSSYNEQFFGPGTRLTVL.

V usage is TRBV5-6 and J usage is TRBJ2-5; D might be TRBD2 (6 bases). Trimming took off 0 bases at V and 4 bases at J, with 13 bases between the two ends. There are 15 residues in the CDR3. CDR1 is SGHDT and CDR2 is YYEEEE in the germline V gene. CDR3 in DNA: TGTGCCAGCAGCTTGGTTCCAGGGACTGGAGAGACCCAGTACTTC. This encodes CASSLVPGTGETQYF.

This clone was observed a few times. This chain uses TRBV30 with TRBJ2-3; 7 nucleotides line up with TRBD1. CDR1 and CDR2 (germline): GTSNPN, SVGIG (reference sequence). The junction had 4 bases not matched to a gene; V was cut back by 2 bases and J by 5 bases. The CDR3 totals 13 residues. The CDR3: CAWSFPGGDTQYF. CDR3 sequence (DNA): TGTGCCTGGAGTTTCCCAGGGGGAGATACGCAGTATTTT.

V usage is TRBV12-5 and J usage is TRBJ1-4, with D possibly TRBD1 on 5 matching bases. Per germline, CDR1 LGHNT and CDR2 FRNRAP. Between the trimmed V and J ends, which lost 0 bases and 5 bases, there was a span of 13 bases. The CDR3 loop spans 16 amino acids. The CDR3 bases are TGTGCTAGTGGTTTGGTACTACCAGGGAGGAATGAAAAACTGTTTTTT. Its translation: CASGLVLPGRNEKLFF.